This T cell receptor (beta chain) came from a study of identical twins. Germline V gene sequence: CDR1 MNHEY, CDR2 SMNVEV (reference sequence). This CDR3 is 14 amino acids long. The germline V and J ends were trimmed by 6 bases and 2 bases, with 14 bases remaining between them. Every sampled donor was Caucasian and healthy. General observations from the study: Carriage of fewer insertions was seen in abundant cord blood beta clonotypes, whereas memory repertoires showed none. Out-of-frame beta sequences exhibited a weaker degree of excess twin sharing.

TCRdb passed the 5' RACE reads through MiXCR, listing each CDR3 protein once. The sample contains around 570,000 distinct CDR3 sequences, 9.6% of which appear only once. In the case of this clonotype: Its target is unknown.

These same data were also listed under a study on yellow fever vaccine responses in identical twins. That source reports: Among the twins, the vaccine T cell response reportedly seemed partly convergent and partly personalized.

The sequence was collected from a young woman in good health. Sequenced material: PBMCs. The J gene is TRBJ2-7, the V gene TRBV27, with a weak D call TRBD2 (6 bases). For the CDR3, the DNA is TGTGCCAGCAGAAAGATCAGGGAGGCCTACGAGCAGTACTTC. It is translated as CASRKIREAYEQYF.